One sample yielded the 9 T cell receptor beta chains listed below, sequenced in a study of cytomegalovirus exposure and HLA in healthy donors. Primers included in the PCR were 60 Vbeta and 13 Jbeta primers. The repertoire was sequenced with immunoSEQ multiplex PCR; TCRdb's copy has only in-frame clones and lacks some. This table holds under 200,000 clones, roughly 83% found once. Specimen: PBMCs. These receptors all come from a woman in her forties or fifties in good health and CMV-seronegative.

CDR3 residues: CASSRKGYGYTF. CDR3 nucleotide sequence: TGTGCCAGCAGCCGAAAGGGGTATGGCTACACCTTC. V usage is TRBV21-1 and J usage is TRBJ1-2; the table's D call, TRBD1, was not checked against the DNA. TRBV21-1 is termed a pseudogene. The CDR3 has 12 residues.

This clone was recorded only once. The chain carries TRBV5-5 and TRBJ2-5, with D tentatively TRBD1 (5 bases). Germline-derived CDR1 and CDR2 are SGHKS and YYEKEE (reference sequence). This CDR3 region has 14 residues. V shed 4 bases and J shed 5 bases, with 15 bases lying between them. As DNA, the CDR3 is TGTGCCAGCAGCCGTAGGGGCTTGGGGGAGACCCAGTACTTC. It yields the protein CASSRRGLGETQYF.

In its sample, this clone was seen a few times. The chain is built from TRBV30 and TRBJ2-7; D is undetermined. The CDR3 loop spans 11 amino acids. The V and J ends lost 2 bases and 3 bases respectively, with 5 bases between them. Germline V gene sequence: CDR1 GTSNPN, CDR2 SVGIG (reference sequence). CDR3 amino acids: CAWSISYEQYF. For the CDR3, the DNA is TGTGCCTGGAGTATCAGCTACGAGCAGTACTTC.

This clone was detected many times. CDR3 DNA sequence: TGTGCCAGCAGCCATGGGGCCGGGACAGGGGAGGAAAAACTGTTTTTT. Amino acid sequence: CASSHGAGTGEEKLFF. The gene calls are TRBV4-2 and TRBJ1-4; TRBD1 aligns across 10 bases. The CDR3 spans 16 residues. Per germline, CDR1 LGHNA and CDR2 YNFKEQ. V shed 3 bases and J 8 bases; nucleotides not matched to a gene: 9.

The gene calls are TRBV11-2 and TRBJ2-7; 10 nucleotides match TRBD2. With 7 bases clipped from V and 3 bases from J, the junction kept 9 bases outside the gene matches. The germline V gene has CDR1 SGHAT and CDR2 FQNNGV. This CDR3 is built from 15 residues. CDR3 sequence: CASTEASGSLYEQYF. DNA for the CDR3: TGTGCCAGCACCGAAGCTAGCGGGAGCCTCTACGAGCAGTACTTC.

The rearrangement uses TRBV7-8 and TRBJ1-2; D may be TRBD1 (5 bases). This CDR3 region has 16 residues. Trimming stripped 3 bases from V and 4 bases from J, with 18 bases between. Germline V gives CDR1 SGHVS, CDR2 FQNEAQ. The CDR3 sequence: CASSLVSRGAGYGYTF. CDR3 sequence (DNA): TGTGCCAGCAGCTTGGTCAGTAGGGGCGCAGGCTATGGCTACACCTTC.

This clone was detected only once. The chain employs TRBV6-4 and TRBJ1-6, with TRBD1 as a possible D gene (6 bases). The germline V gene encodes CDR1 MRHNA and CDR2 SNTAGT. Trimming removed 7 bases from V and 9 bases from J, with 19 bases in between. The CDR3 has 15 residues. DNA for the CDR3: TGTGCCAGCACGACAGAACAGGGTGGTGGTTCACCCCTCCACTTT. Its protein is CASTTEQGGGSPLHF.

A remark on this clone: Lacking the conserved final phenylalanine or tryptophan, this CDR3 likely reflects a read error. The gene calls are TRBV7-6 and TRBJ2-7; D may be TRBD2 (5 bases). The germline gives CDR1 SGHVS, CDR2 FNYEAQ. Deletions cut 5 bases from V and 0 bases from J, with 20 bases between. CDR3 size: 17 residues. The DNA for the CDR3 is TGTGCCAGCAGCAGAGGGCCTTCCACCCAGTTCTCCTACGAGCAGTACTCC. Translation gives CASSRGPSTQFSYEQYS.

This clone was seen more than once but under ten times. Mismatch with germline at one junction end may stem from a read error. The CDR3 coding sequence is TGTTCCAGCAGCTTAGATCGGGTCTACGAGCAGTACTTC. This codes for CSSSLDRVYEQYF. The chain couples TRBV7-9 to TRBJ2-7; D gene uncertain. The V gene's germline CDR1 is SEHNR and CDR2 FQNEAQ (reference sequence). The CDR3 is 13 amino acids. Full variable domain (rest looked up from reference TRBV7-9 and TRBJ2-7): DTGVSQNPRHKITKRGQNVTFRCDPISEHNRLYWYRQTLGQGPEFLTYFQNEAQLEKSRLLSDRFSAERPKGSFSTLEIQRTEQGDSAMYLCSSSLDRVYEQYFGPGTRLTVT.